The sequence of this T cell receptor beta chain was determined in a study of cytomegalovirus exposure and HLA in healthy donors. Produced via immunoSEQ multiplex PCR; TCRdb's table is partial and in-frame only. The repertoire holds 140,000 or so clones, with approximately 89% as singletons. The sequenced material came from PBMCs. This TCR was recovered from a woman younger than 35 in good health and CMV-seropositive.

In DNA form, the CDR3 reads TGCGCCAGCAGCCAAGGTCTTGGAACAGGGGAAGGCTACACCTTC. Translated: CASSQGLGTGEGYTF. V and J are TRBV4-3 and TRBJ1-2, with 7 bases fitting TRBD1. CDR1 is LGHNA, CDR2 YSLEER, per germline. This CDR3 comprises 15 residues. The V segment lost 1 base and the J segment 8 bases; nucleotides outside the gene matches: 10.